The clone carrying this TCR beta chain was found a few times. Its specificity is unknown. There were healthy Caucasian individuals from Russia, aged roughly 6 to 100, serving as donors. Isolation recovered at least 7 million PBMCs from every sample. There were at least 5.5 micrograms of total RNA extracted from every sample. These data originate in a study of blood T cells in healthy people across ages. Study-wide results and caveats: Long-lived and aged donors differed, with more naive CD4+ cells and higher diversity in the long-lived.

With a J-beta primer mix and a sample-barcoded 5' primer, a second PCR ran about 6 to 11 cycles. TCRdb passed the 5' RACE reads through MiXCR, listing each CDR3 protein once. Found here are more than 650,000 distinct CDR3 sequences, around a fifth of them singletons; the top ten hold roughly 22%. The sequencing input was blood. This TCR derives from a man aged 70-80 years in good health.

The CDR3 DNA reads TGTGCCAGCTCACCTACTGGGGAGCAGTACTTC. This sequence encodes CASSPTGEQYF. The chain joins TRBV18 to TRBJ2-7, with no clear D. V dropped 3 bases and J dropped 7 bases, with 7 bases sitting between them. Per germline, CDR1 KGHSH and CDR2 LQKENI. This CDR3 region has 11 residues. Full variable domain (remainder filled in from reference TRBV18 and TRBJ2-7): NAGVMQNPRHLVRRRGQEARLRCSPMKGHSHVYWYRQLPEEGLKFMVYLQKENIIDESGMPKERFSAEFPKEGPSILRIQQVVRGDSAAYFCASSPTGEQYFGPGTRLTVT.